This T cell receptor beta chain was found in a study of OX40 agonist ivuxolimab in advanced cancers. About the study as a whole: Ivuxolimab was a fully human IgG2 agonistic monoclonal antibody targeting the costimulatory receptor OX40 (CD134). In the dose-escalation cohort, over 65% of patients were male, and the mean age was approximately 55 years, with a range of about 23 to 90. Intravenous ivuxolimab was administered to patients every 2 weeks at six dose levels: 0.01, 0.1, 0.3, 1.5, 3 and 10 mg/kg. Partial responses occurred in three dose-escalation patients: two with cutaneous melanoma and one with hepatocellular carcinoma. Patients were allowed to have had prior anti-PD-1, anti-PD-L1 or anti-CTLA-4 therapy, and roughly 40% of the dose-escalation patients had previously received checkpoint inhibitors. Of the 52 patients in dose escalation, about 19 had hepatocellular carcinoma, around 15 had melanoma, 9 had renal cell carcinoma and 9 had head and neck cancer. The paper covers the monotherapy dose-escalation part of the phase I ivuxolimab trial, which included N of about 50 patients. The purpose of peripheral TCRbeta sequencing was to test whether ivuxolimab changed TCR sequence diversity and led to clonal T-cell expansion. Overall results and qualifications from the work: Low levels of normalized T-cell clonal expansion were also seen in some nonresponding patients. After ivuxolimab, expanded clones were on average more numerous among CD8+ T cells than among CD4+ T cells. Clonal expansion of both CD4+ and CD8+ blood T cells was observed from baseline to week 6 at doses 0.1 to 3.0 mg/kg. In the 0.1-3.0 mg/kg groups, partial responders had among the lowest normalized peripheral clonal expansion, particularly in CD8+ T cells. Antigen specificity was not determined for the clonally expanded peripheral T cells.

The CDR3 measures 12 amino acids from cysteine to phenylalanine. Only the CDR3 portion is preserved as DNA: 36 bases, with reading frame beginning at the first base. Taken from the germline V gene, the CDR1 and CDR2 loops are SGHDT and YYEEEE. V and J lose 4 bases and 2 bases, and a span of 5 bases separates them. Genomic DNA was isolated from the sorted cells so that the TCRbeta CDR3 region could be sequenced. The immunoSEQ Assay was used to sequence the TCRbeta CDR3 regions. Not all clones reach the TCRdb copy of this immuneACCESS table, which keeps in-frame sequences only. Checked studies attribute under half of the gap to unresolved V genes and leave the rest unexplained. The sample yields around 140,000 clones; approximately 94% were counted once. The top ten clones comprise roughly 1% of the sample. A word on this clone: Its antigen is still unknown. Per-nucleotide qualities are absent, and no much larger clonotype sits a single base away.

The trial excluded patients who had a history of autoimmune disease or who were on systemic immunosuppression. Peripheral blood for TCR sequencing was drawn from every dose cohort at baseline, at cycle 4 day 1 and at cycle 7 day 1. The samples were drawn from a first-in-human, open-label, multicenter phase I dose-escalation trial of ivuxolimab. Adults with locally advanced or metastatic melanoma, renal cell carcinoma, hepatocellular carcinoma or head and neck squamous cell carcinoma were enrolled in the trial. CD4+ and CD8+ T cells were sorted separately from peripheral blood before TCR sequencing.

The source was CD4+ or CD8+ T cells sorted from blood, collected in a trial of the OX40 agonist ivuxolimab. This receptor was identified in an adult with an advanced solid tumor such as melanoma, head and neck, liver or kidney cancer. The chain is assembled from TRBV5-6 and TRBJ2-3, with no D gene named confidently. The CDR3 corresponds to CASSHDTDTQYF. Here is the DNA: TGTGCCAGCAGCCATGACACAGATACGCAGTATTTT.